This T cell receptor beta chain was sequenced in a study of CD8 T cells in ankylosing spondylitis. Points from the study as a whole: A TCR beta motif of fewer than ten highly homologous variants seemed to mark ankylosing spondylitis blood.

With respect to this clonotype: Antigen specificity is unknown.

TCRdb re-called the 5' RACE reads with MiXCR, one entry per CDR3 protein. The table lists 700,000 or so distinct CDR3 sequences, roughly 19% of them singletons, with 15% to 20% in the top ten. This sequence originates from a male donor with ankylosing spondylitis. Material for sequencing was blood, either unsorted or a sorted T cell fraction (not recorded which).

This CDR3 reads CASRRTGMNSGGYQETQYF. The CDR3, as DNA: TGTGCCAGCAGGCGGACAGGGATGAATAGCGGGGGGTACCAAGAGACCCAGTACTTC. The chain uses TRBV12-3 or TRBV12-4 and TRBJ2-5; 10 positions agree with TRBD2. Germline trimming cut 6 bases from V and 0 bases from J; bases unmatched to any gene: 16. This CDR3 spans 19 amino acids.